This entry features one TCR beta chain sequence. What it recognizes is unknown. The data originate from a study of human T cells and chemical hapten exposure. Study-wide results and caveats: Among TCRs, those above 1 in 1000 frequency were unaffected by DPC sensitization.

Time point specified: pre-sensitization, week 0. Treatment defined: therapeutic diphenylcyclopropenone sensitization with weekly scalp DPC. Unfractionated whole blood was the source from which total RNA was extracted. In TCRdb, the RACE reads were re-called with MiXCR into one record per CDR3 protein. The sample lists tens of thousands of distinct CDR3 sequences, approximately 12% occurring once. The material sequenced was whole blood, taken in connection with sensitization to the hapten diphenylcyclopropenone (DPC). The sequence derives from a woman between 40 and 55 years old with alopecia areata. Some clones in this sample may be carry-over from other donors' samples.

DNA for the CDR3: TGCAGCGTGGGGGGACTAGCGGAAGGGGAGACCCAGTACTTC. Protein: CSVGGLAEGETQYF. The chain is built from TRBV29-1 and TRBJ2-5, with 11 bases matching TRBD2. CDR3 length: 14 residues. V dropped 6 bases and J dropped 5; count of bases not matched to a gene: 8. CDR1 and CDR2 (germline): SQVTM, ANQGSEA.